The sequence of this T cell receptor beta chain was determined in a study of patients and donors after allogeneic stem cell transplantation. Germline CDR1 and CDR2: SEHNR and FQNEAQ (reference sequence). V lost 5 bases and J lost 2; bases outside the gene matches: 4. The CDR3 runs to 15 residues. TCRdb re-called the RT-PCR reads with MiXCR, one entry per CDR3 protein. The data hold 400,000 to 500,000 distinct CDR3 sequences, with 16% observed a single time. The source is a human donor who was either an allogeneic HSCT recipient or a stem cell or donor lymphocyte infusion donor (not recorded which). It is not recorded whose cells these are; they may come from a transplant donor. The material sequenced was blood, either unsorted or a sorted T cell fraction (not recorded which). The chain employs TRBV7-9 and TRBJ1-3, with 9 bases matching TRBD1. This CDR3 is CASSRDRAAGNTIYF. The CDR3 coding sequence is TGTGCCAGCAGCCGGGACAGGGCTGCTGGAAACACCATATATTTT.